The count of the clone carrying this T cell receptor beta chain is one. What it binds is not known. The sample originates from a study of blood T cells in healthy people across ages. A second PCR of roughly 7 to 11 cycles used a sample-barcoded 5' primer and a J-beta primer mix. Each cDNA molecule, via a template-switch adaptor with 12 random nucleotides, was tagged. TCRdb reanalysed the 5' RACE reads using MiXCR and keeps one entry per CDR3 protein. This table holds fewer than 2 million distinct CDR3 sequences, around 40% found once. General observations from the study: The study could not conclusively compare naive and antigen-experienced cells, given its unsorted PBMCs.

Donor samples were obtained from healthy Caucasian individuals from Russia, aged 6 to 90. The CDR3 length is 15 residues. Per the germline V gene, CDR1 is SGHRS and CDR2 is YFSETQ. V shed 4 bases and J shed 7 bases, with 20 bases lying between them. The clonotype originates from a human donor in good health. This rearrangement joins TRBV5-1 to TRBJ1-2; D call uncertain. The sample taken for sequencing was blood. CDR3 sequence (DNA): TGCGCCAGCAGCCCCCCAGACCCGGGAAGGTCTGGCTACACCTTC. Protein: CASSPPDPGRSGYTF.